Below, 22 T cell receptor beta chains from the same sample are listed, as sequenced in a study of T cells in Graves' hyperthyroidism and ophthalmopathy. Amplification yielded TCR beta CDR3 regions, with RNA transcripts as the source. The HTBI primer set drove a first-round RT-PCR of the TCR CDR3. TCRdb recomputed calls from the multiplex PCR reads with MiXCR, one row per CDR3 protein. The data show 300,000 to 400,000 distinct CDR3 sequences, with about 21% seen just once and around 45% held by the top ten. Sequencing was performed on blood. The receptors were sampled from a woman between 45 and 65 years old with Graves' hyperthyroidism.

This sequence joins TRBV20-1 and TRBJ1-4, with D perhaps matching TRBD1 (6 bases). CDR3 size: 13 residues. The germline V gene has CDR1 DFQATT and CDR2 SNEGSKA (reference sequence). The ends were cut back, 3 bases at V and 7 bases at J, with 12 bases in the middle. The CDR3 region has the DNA TGCAGTGCTAGCGGGGGCGGAACTGAAAAACTGTTTTTT. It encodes CSASGGGTEKLFF.

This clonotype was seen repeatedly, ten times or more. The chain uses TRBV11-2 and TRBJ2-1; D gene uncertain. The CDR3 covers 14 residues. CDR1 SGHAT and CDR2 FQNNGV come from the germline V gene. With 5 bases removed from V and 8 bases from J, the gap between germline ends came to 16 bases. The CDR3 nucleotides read TGTGCCAGCAGCAGAAGTGGTAAACTTGATGAGCAGTTCTTC. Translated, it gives CASSRSGKLDEQFF.

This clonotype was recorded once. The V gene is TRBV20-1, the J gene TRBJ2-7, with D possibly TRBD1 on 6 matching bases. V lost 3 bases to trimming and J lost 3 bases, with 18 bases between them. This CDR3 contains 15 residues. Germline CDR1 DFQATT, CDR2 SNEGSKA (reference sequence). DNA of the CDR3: TGCAGTGCTAGGTTGGCCGGGACACCAATCTACGAGCAGTACTTC. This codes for CSARLAGTPIYEQYF.

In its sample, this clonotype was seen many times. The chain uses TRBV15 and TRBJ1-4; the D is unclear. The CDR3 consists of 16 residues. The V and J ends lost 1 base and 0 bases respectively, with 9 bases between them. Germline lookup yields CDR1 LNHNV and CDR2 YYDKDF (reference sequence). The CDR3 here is CATSRVVGATNEKLFF. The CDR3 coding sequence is TGTGCCACCAGCAGAGTGGTCGGCGCAACTAATGAAAAACTGTTTTTT.

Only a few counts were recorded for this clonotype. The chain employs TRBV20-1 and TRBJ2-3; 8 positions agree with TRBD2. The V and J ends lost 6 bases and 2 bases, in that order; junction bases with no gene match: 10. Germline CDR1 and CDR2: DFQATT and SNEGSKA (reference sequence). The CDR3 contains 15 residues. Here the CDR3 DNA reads TGCAGTGCCCAGACGGCTAGCGGGTCCACAGATACGCAGTATTTT. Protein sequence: CSAQTASGSTDTQYF.

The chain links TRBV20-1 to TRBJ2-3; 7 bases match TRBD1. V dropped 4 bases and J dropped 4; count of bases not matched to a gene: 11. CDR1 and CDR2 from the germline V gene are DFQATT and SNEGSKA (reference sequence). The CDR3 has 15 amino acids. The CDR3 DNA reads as TGCAGTGCTATTAACAGGGGTAGCCTCTCAGATACGCAGTATTTT. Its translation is CSAINRGSLSDTQYF.

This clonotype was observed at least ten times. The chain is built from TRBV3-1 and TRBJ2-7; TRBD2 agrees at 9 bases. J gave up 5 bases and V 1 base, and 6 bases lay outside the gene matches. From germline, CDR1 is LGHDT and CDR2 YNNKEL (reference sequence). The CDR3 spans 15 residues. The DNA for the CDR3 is TGTGCCAGCAGCCAAGTGGTTAGCGGGAGTAACGAGCAGTACTTC. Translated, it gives CASSQVVSGSNEQYF.

Here the CDR3 reads CAWTPEPLYEAFF. The CDR3 DNA is TGTGCCTGGACACCAGAGCCCCTGTATGAAGCTTTCTTT. The V gene is TRBV30, the J gene TRBJ1-1; D is uncertain. The CDR3 sequence is 13 residues long. The V gene's germline CDR1 is GTSNPN and CDR2 SVGIG (reference sequence). Trimming left V 4 bases short and J 7 bases short, with 16 bases between.

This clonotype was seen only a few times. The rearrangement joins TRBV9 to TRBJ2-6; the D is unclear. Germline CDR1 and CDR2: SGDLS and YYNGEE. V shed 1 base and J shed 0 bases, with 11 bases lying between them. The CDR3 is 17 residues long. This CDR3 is CASSVRPEISGANVLTF. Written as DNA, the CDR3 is TGTGCCAGCAGCGTAAGGCCAGAGATCTCTGGGGCCAACGTCCTGACTTTC.

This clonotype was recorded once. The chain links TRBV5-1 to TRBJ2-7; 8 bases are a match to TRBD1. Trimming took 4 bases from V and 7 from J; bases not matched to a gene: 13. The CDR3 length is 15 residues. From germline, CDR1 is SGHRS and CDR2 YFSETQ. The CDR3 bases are TGCGCCAGCAGCCCGAGGGGGCAGGGGGCGCGGGAGCAGTACTTC. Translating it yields CASSPRGQGAREQYF.

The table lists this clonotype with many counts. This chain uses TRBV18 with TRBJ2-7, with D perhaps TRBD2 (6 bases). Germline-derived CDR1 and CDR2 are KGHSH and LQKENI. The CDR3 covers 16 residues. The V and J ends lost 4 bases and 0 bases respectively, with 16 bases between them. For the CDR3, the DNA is TGTGCCAGCTCACGTACTCCGGGACTTTCCTCCTACGAGCAGTACTTC. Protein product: CASSRTPGLSSYEQYF.

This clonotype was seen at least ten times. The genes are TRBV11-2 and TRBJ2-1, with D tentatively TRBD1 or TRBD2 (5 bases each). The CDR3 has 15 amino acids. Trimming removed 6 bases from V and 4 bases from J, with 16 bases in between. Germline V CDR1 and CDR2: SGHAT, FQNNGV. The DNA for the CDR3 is TGTGCCAGCAGTCAGGGAAGCGGCGGGTACAATGAGCAGTTCTTC. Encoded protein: CASSQGSGGYNEQFF.

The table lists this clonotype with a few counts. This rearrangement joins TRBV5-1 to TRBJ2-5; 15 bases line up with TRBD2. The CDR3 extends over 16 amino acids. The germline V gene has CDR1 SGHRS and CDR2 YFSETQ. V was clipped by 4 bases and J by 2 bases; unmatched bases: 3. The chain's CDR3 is CASSPGTSGGQETQYF. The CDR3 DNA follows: TGCGCCAGCAGCCCTGGGACTAGCGGGGGGCAAGAGACCCAGTACTTC.

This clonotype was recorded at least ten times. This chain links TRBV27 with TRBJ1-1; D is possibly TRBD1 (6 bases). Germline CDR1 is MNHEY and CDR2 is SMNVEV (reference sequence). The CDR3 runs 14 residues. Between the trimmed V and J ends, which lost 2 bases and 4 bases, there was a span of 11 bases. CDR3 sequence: CASSLRWGLTEAFF. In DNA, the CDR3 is TGTGCCAGCAGTTTAAGGTGGGGGCTCACTGAAGCTTTCTTT.

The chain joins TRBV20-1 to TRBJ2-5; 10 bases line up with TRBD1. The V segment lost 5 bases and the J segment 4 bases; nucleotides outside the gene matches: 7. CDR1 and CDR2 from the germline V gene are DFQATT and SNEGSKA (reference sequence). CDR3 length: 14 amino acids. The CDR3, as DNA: TGCAGTGCTTCAATCGGACAGGGGGGAGAGACCCAGTACTTC. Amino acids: CSASIGQGGETQYF.

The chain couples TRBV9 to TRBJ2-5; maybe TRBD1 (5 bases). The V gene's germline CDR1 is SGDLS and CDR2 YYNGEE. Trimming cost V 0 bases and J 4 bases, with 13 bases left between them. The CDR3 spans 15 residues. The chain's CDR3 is CASSVEGRVSETQYF. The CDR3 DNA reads TGTGCCAGCAGCGTAGAGGGCAGGGTCTCAGAGACCCAGTACTTC.

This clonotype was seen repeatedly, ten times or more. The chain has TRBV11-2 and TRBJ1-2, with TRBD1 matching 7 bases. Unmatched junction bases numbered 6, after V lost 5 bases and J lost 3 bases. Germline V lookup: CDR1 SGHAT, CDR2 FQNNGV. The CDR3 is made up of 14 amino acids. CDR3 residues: CASSPLTGDYGYTF. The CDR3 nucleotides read TGTGCCAGCAGCCCCCTTACAGGGGACTATGGCTACACCTTC.

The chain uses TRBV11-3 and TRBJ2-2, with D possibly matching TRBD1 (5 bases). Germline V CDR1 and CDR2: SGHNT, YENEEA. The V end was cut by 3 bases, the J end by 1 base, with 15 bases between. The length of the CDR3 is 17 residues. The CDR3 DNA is TGTGCCAGCAGCTTCCAGGGAAGTAGTGTGAACACCGGGGAGCTGTTTTTT. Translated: CASSFQGSSVNTGELFF.

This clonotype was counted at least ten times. The CDR3 spells CASSWGDRYEQYF. CDR3 sequence (DNA): TGTGCCAGCAGCTGGGGGGACCGCTACGAGCAGTACTTC. The chain has TRBV7-8 and TRBJ2-7, with D perhaps matching TRBD2 (6 bases). CDR3 length: 13 amino acids. Germline V gene sequence: CDR1 SGHVS, CDR2 FQNEAQ. Trimming left V 4 bases short and J 3 bases short, with 10 bases between.

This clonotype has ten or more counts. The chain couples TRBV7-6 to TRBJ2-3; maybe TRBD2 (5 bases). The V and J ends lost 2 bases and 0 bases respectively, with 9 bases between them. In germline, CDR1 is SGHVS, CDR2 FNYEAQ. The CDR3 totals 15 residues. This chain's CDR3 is CASSLTTRSTDTQYF. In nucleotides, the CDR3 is TGTGCCAGCAGCTTAACCACTAGGAGCACAGATACGCAGTATTTT. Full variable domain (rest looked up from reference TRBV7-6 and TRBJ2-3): GAGVSQSPRYKVTKRGQDVALRCDPISGHVSLYWYRQALGQGPEFLTYFNYEAQQDKSGLPNDRFSAERPEGSISTLTIQRTEQRDSAMYRCASSLTTRSTDTQYFGPGTRLTVL.

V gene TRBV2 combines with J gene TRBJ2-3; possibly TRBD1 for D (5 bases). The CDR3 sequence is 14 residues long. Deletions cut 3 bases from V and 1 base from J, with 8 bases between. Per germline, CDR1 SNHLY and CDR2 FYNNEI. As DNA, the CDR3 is TGTGCCAGCAGTGAGATACAGGGCACAGATACGCAGTATTTT. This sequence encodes CASSEIQGTDTQYF.

The CDR3 nucleotides are TGCGCCAGCAGCCAGATCGGAGGGCCAGAGACCCAGTACTTC. Translated: CASSQIGGPETQYF. V usage is TRBV4-1 and J usage is TRBJ2-5; tentative D call: TRBD2 (6 bases). The V end lost 3 bases, the J end lost 4 bases, and 12 bases lay between the germline ends. The germline V gene has CDR1 MGHRA and CDR2 YSYEKL. The CDR3 sequence is 14 residues long.